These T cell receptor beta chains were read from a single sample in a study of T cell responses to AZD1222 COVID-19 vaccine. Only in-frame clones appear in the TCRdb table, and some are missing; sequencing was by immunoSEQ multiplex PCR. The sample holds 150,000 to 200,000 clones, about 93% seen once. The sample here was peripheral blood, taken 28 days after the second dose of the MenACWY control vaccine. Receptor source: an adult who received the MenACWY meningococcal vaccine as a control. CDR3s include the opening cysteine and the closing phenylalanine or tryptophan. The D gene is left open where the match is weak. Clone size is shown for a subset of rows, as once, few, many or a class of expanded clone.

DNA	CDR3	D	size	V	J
TGTGCCAGCAGAGGGACAGGGGGGAGCGAGCAGTACTTC	CASRGTGGSEQYF	TRBD1	.	TRBV6-5	TRBJ2-7
TGTGCCAGCAGCTTGGCGATTTCGACAGGGCGAGCCTACGAGCAGTACTTC	CASSLAISTGRAYEQYF	TRBD1	.	TRBV5-5	TRBJ2-7
TGTGCCACCAGCAAACAGGGGGTAAAAGAGACCCAGTACTTC	CATSKQGVKETQYF	TRBD1	.	TRBV15	TRBJ2-5
TGCGCCAGCAGCTTGGCCGTGGAGGGGGCACAGTATTTT	CASSLAVEGAQYF	.	.	TRBV5-1	TRBJ2-3
TGCAGCGTTCGTAAGGTTGGTGGAAACACCATATATTTT	CSVRKVGGNTIYF	.	once	TRBV29-1	TRBJ1-3
TGTGCCAGCAGCTTGACAGGGGAATTGGGCGAGCAGTACTTC	CASSLTGELGEQYF	TRBD1	.	TRBV7-2	TRBJ2-7
TGTGCCAGTAGTATAGATCACACGGGTTTGAACACTGAAGCTTTCTTT	CASSIDHTGLNTEAFF	.	.	TRBV19	TRBJ1-1
TGTGCCAGCAGCTCGCGCGGCCACATTCAGTACTTC	CASSSRGHIQYF	.	.	TRBV6-5	TRBJ2-4
TGTGCCTCATCGCATGAGGCTGAAGCTTTCTTT	CASSHEAEAFF	.	.	TRBV10-3	TRBJ1-1
TGTGCCAGCAGCCCGACATGGAGGGCCTATGGCTACACCTTC	CASSPTWRAYGYTF	.	.	TRBV3-1/TRBV3-2	TRBJ1-2
TGTGCCAGCAGCTTAGGAGTAGCGGCTCTTAATGAAAAACTGTTTTTT	CASSLGVAALNEKLFF	.	.	TRBV11-2	TRBJ1-4
TGTGCCAGCAGCTTGGGACTCCCGGGGAATGAGCAGTTCTTC	CASSLGLPGNEQFF	.	once	TRBV9	TRBJ2-1
TGTGCCTGGACTCAGAGCCTCGTGTGGGGGGCCCGCCACGAGCAGTACTTC	CAWTQSLVWGARHEQYF	.	.	TRBV30	TRBJ2-7
TGCAGCGTTCCGGACAGGGGTGGCTACACCTTC	CSVPDRGGYTF	TRBD1	.	TRBV29-1	TRBJ1-2
TGTGCCAGCAGCGGACCCCTCAGGGAGGAGCAGTTCTTC	CASSGPLREEQFF	.	.	TRBV7-2	TRBJ2-1
TGTGCCAGCACCCCTGGGGACAGGGTCAAGGGGGAGCAGTACTTC	CASTPGDRVKGEQYF	TRBD1	once	TRBV6-2/TRBV6-3	TRBJ2-7
TGTGCCAGCAGTTCCACAGGGGATTCACCCCTCCACTTT	CASSSTGDSPLHF	TRBD1	.	TRBV6-2/TRBV6-3	TRBJ1-6
TGCGCCACCACTATTCCGGGACGGCCGACCTACGAGCAGTACTTC	CATTIPGRPTYEQYF	.	.	TRBV10-1	TRBJ2-7
TGTGCCAGCAGTCCAGGACACCGCTCCTACAATGAGCAGTTCTTC	CASSPGHRSYNEQFF	.	.	TRBV5-6	TRBJ2-1
TGTGCCAGCAGGGGTCGGGGGAAGAGTAGCTACACCTTC	CASRGRGKSSYTF	.	once	TRBV27	TRBJ1-2
TGTGCCAGCAGTGACTCGAGAGCCCGTGGCTACACCTTC	CASSDSRARGYTF	.	.	TRBV6-4	TRBJ1-2
TGTGCCAGCAGCGTAGTCGGGCAGGGAGCTAACTATGGCTACACCTTC	CASSVVGQGANYGYTF	.	.	TRBV9	TRBJ1-2
TGTGCCAGCAGTGTACAGGGGGACACTGAAGCTTTCTTT	CASSVQGDTEAFF	TRBD1	.	TRBV2	TRBJ1-1
TGTGCCAGCTCACCACTTGGCACTCAGAACACTGAAGCTTTCTTT	CASSPLGTQNTEAFF	.	.	TRBV18	TRBJ1-1
TGTGCCAGTTCCCGACAGGGGGCTAGCAATGAGCAGTTCTTC	CASSRQGASNEQFF	TRBD1	.	TRBV19	TRBJ2-1
TGTGCCAGCAGTTACATCGGGAACACCGGGGAGCTGTTTTTT	CASSYIGNTGELFF	.	.	TRBV6-2/TRBV6-3	TRBJ2-2
TGCGCCAGCAGCCAAGATGAACAGGGGTCAGATACGCAGTATTTT	CASSQDEQGSDTQYF	TRBD1	.	TRBV4-3	TRBJ2-3
TGTGCCAGCAGCTTTAATCCAGGAGGCTATAGCAATCAGCCCCAGCATTTT	CASSFNPGGYSNQPQHF	.	.	TRBV7-6	TRBJ1-5
TGTGCCAGCTCATCCCGAGGAGGGGGCTCTGGAAACACCATATATTTT	CASSSRGGGSGNTIYF	.	.	TRBV18	TRBJ1-3
TGTGCCAGTAGTAGACAGGGTTTGATTCAGCCCCAGCATTTT	CASSRQGLIQPQHF	TRBD1	.	TRBV19	TRBJ1-5
TGTGCCAGCAGTGTTTTAGGGGGCTCGGCAAGCTATGGCTACACCTTC	CASSVLGGSASYGYTF	TRBD1	.	TRBV6-1	TRBJ1-2
TGTGCCAGCAGCTTTGGGGACAGGGGTGCCCAAGAGACCCAGTACTTC	CASSFGDRGAQETQYF	TRBD1	.	TRBV7-9	TRBJ2-5
TGTGCCAGCAGTTCGCTGCGGGGTTCTAATGAAAAACTGTTTTTT	CASSSLRGSNEKLFF	.	.	TRBV28	TRBJ1-4
TGTGCCAGCAGCCATTCAGGGGGGGACTATGGCTACACCTTC	CASSHSGGDYGYTF	TRBD1	.	TRBV14	TRBJ1-2
TGTGCCAGCAGCTTAGAAACAGGGGCGCATGAGCAGTTCTTC	CASSLETGAHEQFF	TRBD1	.	TRBV5-4	TRBJ2-1
TGTGCCAGCAGCTTAACAGGGTTCGGCTACACCTTC	CASSLTGFGYTF	.	.	TRBV7-9	TRBJ1-2
TGTGCCAGCAGCCAGCCTACTAATGAAAAACTGTTTTTT	CASSQPTNEKLFF	.	.	TRBV4-2	TRBJ1-4
TGTGCCTGGTCGGCAGGGGGGAGCTCCTATAATTCACCCCTCCACTTT	CAWSAGGSSYNSPLHF	TRBD1	.	TRBV30	TRBJ1-6
TGTGCCAGTAGTCCTTCCTCCCGTACAGGGACCCAGTACTTC	CASSPSSRTGTQYF	.	.	TRBV6-5	TRBJ2-5
TGTGCCGTCTCTAAACAGGGAGGATACTATGGCTACACCTTC	CAVSKQGGYYGYTF	.	once	TRBV28	TRBJ1-2
TGTGCCTCCTCCCTTGACTGGGGCTCCTACAATGAGCAGTTCTTC	CASSLDWGSYNEQFF	.	.	TRBV6-5	TRBJ2-1